Following are 26 T cell receptor beta chains from one sample sequenced in a study of identical twins. TCRdb processed the 5' RACE reads anew with MiXCR; each CDR3 protein has one entry. The table shows 250,000 or so distinct CDR3 sequences, with roughly 13% occurring only once. This sample was also put to use in a study of yellow fever vaccine responses in identical twins.

Sample: memory (CD45RO+) T cells sorted from blood. The receptors come from a woman between 18 and 30 years old in good health.

At least ten counts were recorded for this clonotype. This chain connects TRBV12-3 or TRBV12-4 to TRBJ2-5, with TRBD2 matching 8 bases. Germline trimming cut 6 bases from V and 5 bases from J; bases unmatched to any gene: 5. The CDR3 has 13 amino acids. CDR3 sequence (DNA): TGTGCCAGCAGCCGGGAGGGGCGGGAGACCCAGTACTTC. Translation gives CASSREGRETQYF.

This clonotype was seen more than once but under ten times. The CDR3 DNA sequence: TGCAGCCAACTAGCGGGAGTCTCCGGGGAGCTGTTTTTT. This sequence encodes CSQLAGVSGELFF. This chain uses TRBV20-1 with TRBJ2-2, with TRBD2 matching over 11 bases. Germline V gene lookup returns CDR1 DFQATT and CDR2 SNEGSKA (reference sequence). The CDR3 contains 13 residues.

This clonotype turned up a few times. The CDR3 coding sequence is TGCGCCAGCAGCCCTGGGGGGAATAAAGGCACAGATACGCAGTATTTT. Its protein product is CASSPGGNKGTDTQYF. This rearrangement joins TRBV4-3 to TRBJ2-3; a weak D match, TRBD2 (6 bases). Germline CDR1 is LGHNA and CDR2 is YSLEER. This CDR3 has 16 residues. The V end was cut by 4 bases, the J end by 1 base, with 15 bases between.

There are a few counts of this clonotype. This rearrangement joins TRBV6-4 to TRBJ2-1; the D gene could be TRBD1 or TRBD2 (7 bases each). This CDR3 comprises 15 residues. Germline V gene data show CDR1 as MRHNA and CDR2 as SNTAGT. V shed 5 bases and J shed 7 bases, with 18 bases lying between them. The CDR3 coding sequence is TGTGCCAGCAGTCCAGGGGGGGGGATGGGGAATGAGCAGTTCTTC. Residues: CASSPGGGMGNEQFF.

The chain has TRBV20-1 and TRBJ1-6, with D hard to call. CDR1 is DFQATT and CDR2 is SNEGSKA in the germline V gene (reference sequence). The CDR3 is 17 residues long. V lost 0 bases to trimming and J lost 6 bases, with 18 bases between them. This chain's CDR3 is CSARDPSARGGNSPLHF. The CDR3 DNA sequence: TGCAGTGCTAGAGACCCGTCCGCGCGGGGAGGTAATTCACCCCTCCACTTT.

V gene TRBV5-1 combines with J gene TRBJ2-7; 8 nucleotides align to TRBD1. This CDR3 spans 14 amino acids. Germline-derived CDR1 and CDR2 are SGHRS and YFSETQ. The V gene end was trimmed by 7 bases and the J gene end by 6 bases; junction bases not matched to a gene: 12. The CDR3 sequence is CASSVDRGRGEQYF. The DNA of the CDR3 is TGCGCCAGCTCCGTAGACAGGGGACGTGGCGAGCAGTACTTC.

The gene calls are TRBV7-9 and TRBJ2-3; a possible D gene is TRBD1 (6 bases). The ends were cut back, 0 bases at V and 6 bases at J, with 7 bases in the middle. The CDR3 covers 13 residues. Germline V gene sequence: CDR1 SEHNR, CDR2 FQNEAQ (reference sequence). The chain's CDR3 is CASSLAGGDTQYF. In DNA, the CDR3 is TGTGCCAGCAGCTTAGCAGGGGGTGATACGCAGTATTTT.

This clonotype has a handful of counts. J is TRBJ2-1 and V is TRBV4-3; 8 nucleotides align to TRBD2. J gave up 8 bases and V 0 bases, and 9 bases lay outside the gene matches. Germline CDR1 and CDR2: LGHNA and YSLEER. CDR3 length equals 16 residues. DNA of the CDR3: TGCGCCAGCAGCCAAGATACAAGCGGGAGTCGAGATGAGCAGTTCTTC. It specifies CASSQDTSGSRDEQFF.

V and J are TRBV5-5 and TRBJ2-7, with D perhaps being TRBD1 or TRBD2 (6 bases each). Germline CDR1 and CDR2: SGHKS and YYEKEE (reference sequence). The CDR3 is 15 amino acids. V was cut by 0 bases and J by 3 bases, with 13 bases left in between. The CDR3 bases are TGTGCCAGCAGCTTGGCCGGGGGCAGAAACTACGAGCAGTACTTC. The encoded protein is CASSLAGGRNYEQYF. Full variable domain (outside the CDR3, taken from reference TRBV5-5 and TRBJ2-7): DAGVTQSPTHLIKTRGQQVTLRCSPISGHKSVSWYQQVLGQGPQFIFQYYEKEERGRGNFPDRFSARQFPNYSSELNVNALLLGDSALYLCASSLAGGRNYEQYFGPGTRLTVT.

The sample holds a few counts of this clonotype. The chain is built from TRBV3-1 and TRBJ2-5; 9 bases are a match to TRBD2. The germline gives CDR1 LGHDT, CDR2 YNNKEL (reference sequence). Trimming at V came to 4 bases and at J to 2 bases, leaving 17 bases not matched to a gene. This CDR3 comprises 19 residues. The CDR3 DNA reads as TGTGCCAGCAGCCCAGACCCTGGGTCCAGCGGGGGGCAGCAAGAGACCCAGTACTTC. It encodes CASSPDPGSSGGQQETQYF.

This clonotype was counted a few times. The CDR3 protein is CASNLNSGANVLTF. Here the CDR3 DNA reads TGTGCCAGCAATTTGAACTCTGGGGCCAACGTCCTGACTTTC. The chain uses TRBV28 and TRBJ2-6; no firm D call. This CDR3 region has 14 residues. Trimming removed 7 bases from V and 0 bases from J, with 7 bases in between. The germline gives CDR1 MDHEN, CDR2 SYDVKM.

At least ten counts were recorded for this clonotype. The V gene is TRBV12-3 or TRBV12-4, the J gene TRBJ2-7; the match to TRBD1 covers 9 bases. This CDR3 has 15 amino acids. J lost 7 bases, V lost 1 base, and 8 bases had no gene match. CDR3 nucleotide sequence: TGTGCCAGCAGTTTAGGGTACAGGGGGCGAGGTGAGCAGTACTTC. The encoded protein is CASSLGYRGRGEQYF.

This clonotype was seen only a few times. This chain uses TRBV20-1 with TRBJ2-4; D tentatively reads TRBD1 or TRBD2 (6 bases each). Between the trimmed V and J ends, which lost 3 bases and 7 bases, there was a span of 16 bases. The CDR3 consists of 14 residues. Germline CDR1 reads DFQATT; CDR2 reads SNEGSKA (reference sequence). CDR3 coding DNA: TGCAGTGCTAGTAGTTCGGGGGCTGGGAACATTCAGTACTTC. Protein: CSASSSGAGNIQYF.

There are a few counts of this clonotype. The V call is TRBV6-6, the J call TRBJ1-2; the D is unclear. Germline values: CDR1 MNHNY, CDR2 SVGAGI (reference sequence). V lost 2 bases to trimming and J lost 3 bases, with 7 bases between them. This CDR3 comprises 13 residues. The CDR3 sequence: CASSYRRDYGYTF. The CDR3, as DNA: TGTGCCAGCAGTTACAGGAGAGACTATGGCTACACCTTC.

The chain carries TRBV7-9 and TRBJ2-3; either TRBD1 or TRBD2 may fit D (5 bases each). The CDR3 sequence is 16 residues long. Between the trimmed V and J ends, which lost 1 base and 3 bases, there was a span of 14 bases. Germline CDR1 and CDR2: SEHNR and FQNEAQ (reference sequence). The CDR3 sequence: CASSLEGREWTDTQYF. CDR3 in DNA: TGTGCCAGCAGCTTAGAGGGCAGGGAGTGGACAGATACGCAGTATTTT.

The table lists this clonotype with many counts. This chain links TRBV7-9 with TRBJ1-5; no definite D call. Germline V CDR1 and CDR2: SEHNR, FQNEAQ (reference sequence). V lost 1 base, J lost 3 bases, and 7 bases lay in between. This CDR3 region has 14 residues. The CDR3 sequence: CASSLGGLNQPQHF. The CDR3, as DNA: TGTGCCAGCAGCTTAGGGGGTCTCAATCAGCCCCAGCATTTT.

This clonotype was seen more than once but under ten times. This sequence joins TRBV7-9 and TRBJ1-1; D is unresolved. Germline values: CDR1 SEHNR, CDR2 FQNEAQ (reference sequence). Trimming pared 7 bases from V and 5 bases from J, leaving 23 bases between. The CDR3 runs to 16 residues. The CDR3: CASIALPGSEWTEAFF. The DNA of the CDR3 is TGTGCCAGCATCGCGCTGCCGGGCAGTGAATGGACTGAAGCTTTCTTT.

The CDR3 reads CASNPRQGRDLNEQFF. The DNA of the CDR3 is TGTGCCAGCAACCCAAGACAGGGGCGAGACCTCAATGAGCAGTTCTTC. V is TRBV6-1 and J is TRBJ2-1, with TRBD1 identical over 8 bases. Trimming cost V 7 bases and J 6 bases; bases outside gene matches: 14. The CDR3 runs 16 residues. In germline, CDR1 is MNHNS, CDR2 SASEGT.

Only a few counts were recorded for this clonotype. The V gene is TRBV20-1, the J gene TRBJ1-6; 10 nucleotides line up with TRBD1. The ends lost 0 bases at V and 8 bases at J; junction bases unmatched: 7. The CDR3 runs 16 residues. Germline values: CDR1 DFQATT, CDR2 SNEGSKA (reference sequence). In DNA, the CDR3 is TGCAGTGCTAGAGAAGGTCGGGACAGGGGTGATTCACCCCTCCACTTT. This gives the protein CSAREGRDRGDSPLHF.

V and J are TRBV5-1 and TRBJ2-1, with TRBD2 identical over 10 bases. This CDR3 is 14 amino acids long. J lost 9 bases, V lost 3 bases, and 6 bases had no gene match. Germline V lookup: CDR1 SGHRS, CDR2 YFSETQ. CDR3 sequence (DNA): TGCGCCAGCAGCTCAAGCGGGGGGGCCACTGAGCAGTTCTTC. Protein: CASSSSGGATEQFF.

This clonotype was seen only a few times. CDR3 region: CASRDRSGANVLTF. The CDR3 bases are TGTGCCAGCAGGGACCGCTCTGGGGCCAACGTCCTGACTTTC. The V gene is TRBV5-4, the J gene TRBJ2-6, with no clear D. Germline CDR1 and CDR2: SGHNT and YYREEE (reference sequence). The ends were cut back, 5 bases at V and 0 bases at J, with 6 bases in the middle. This CDR3 has 14 amino acids.

The V and J genes are TRBV19 and TRBJ1-5; TRBD1 aligns across 7 bases. J was trimmed by 5 bases and V by 6 bases; bases with no gene match: 4. This CDR3 region has 13 residues. Germline CDR1 is LNHDA and CDR2 is SQIVND (reference sequence). The CDR3 sequence: CASSTGVDQPQHF. CDR3 DNA: TGTGCCAGTAGCACAGGGGTTGATCAGCCCCAGCATTTT.

This clonotype has ten or more counts. The V gene is TRBV6-4, the J gene TRBJ2-1; weak D call: TRBD1 (6 bases). This CDR3 is 14 amino acids long. V dropped 4 bases and J dropped 0 bases, with 7 bases sitting between them. From germline, CDR1 is MRHNA and CDR2 SNTAGT. CDR3 in amino acids: CASSVDSSYNEQFF. CDR3 bases: TGTGCCAGCAGTGTGGACAGCTCCTACAATGAGCAGTTCTTC.

The rearrangement links TRBV6-2 or TRBV6-3 to TRBJ2-3; 12 nucleotides line up with TRBD2. CDR3 length: 17 amino acids. The germline V gene has CDR1 MNHEY and CDR2 SVGEGT. V shed 2 bases and J 4 bases; nucleotides not matched to a gene: 7. This CDR3 reads CASSYRQTSGSSDTQYF. The CDR3 DNA reads as TGTGCCAGCAGTTACCGGCAGACTAGCGGGAGCTCAGATACGCAGTATTTT.

The chain recombines TRBV27 with TRBJ2-2, with D possibly matching TRBD1 (5 bases). Between the trimmed V and J ends, which lost 2 bases and 6 bases, there was a span of 7 bases. The CDR3 totals 13 residues. CDR1 MNHEY and CDR2 SMNVEV come from the germline V gene (reference sequence). This chain's CDR3 is CASSLIGAGELFF. DNA for the CDR3: TGTGCCAGCAGTTTAATAGGGGCCGGGGAGCTGTTTTTT.

This clonotype was counted a few times. V and J are TRBV5-1 and TRBJ2-1; possibly TRBD1 for D (5 bases). V gave up 4 bases and J gave up 9 bases, with 11 bases separating them. Germline CDR1 and CDR2: SGHRS and YFSETQ. The CDR3 covers 12 residues. CDR3 DNA: TGCGCCAGCAGCCCGAGACAGAGTGAGCAGTTCTTC. Amino acids: CASSPRQSEQFF.